The sequence of this T cell receptor beta chain was determined in a study of cytotoxic CD8 clonotypes in ibrutinib-treated CLL. Study observations and caveats: Public clonotypes, rarely seen, contracted or held steady on treatment.

CDR3 length: 15 residues. Deletions cut 5 bases from V and 4 bases from J, with 17 bases between. In germline, CDR1 is SGHVS, CDR2 FQNEAQ. Profiling relied on immunoSEQ multiplex PCR, and the TCRdb table lists in-frame clones only, not all of them. Of some 130,000 clones in the sample, 60% to 85% are singletons; the top ten hold approximately 5.1%. This clone was observed once. As yet, its antigen is unknown. The rearrangement uses TRBV7-8 and TRBJ2-5, with TRBD2 as a possible D gene (7 bases). Sequencing used PBMCs, obtained after 24 months of ibrutinib treatment. The source of this sequence is a human donor with chronic lymphocytic leukemia. The CDR3 reads CASSLGGGAGETQYF. The CDR3 DNA reads TGTGCCAGCAGCCTTGGTGGGGGGGCGGGAGAGACCCAGTACTTC.